The entry below gives a single T cell receptor beta chain sequence along with its context. Which antigen it targets is not known. No much larger clone exists at a distance of one base, and base qualities are not known. Based on the germline V gene, the CDR1 and CDR2 sequences are MNHNS and SASEGT. The CDR3 covers 14 residues, taking in both the cysteine and the phenylalanine. The read is trimmed to its CDR3 DNA, 42 bases read in frame from base 1. At the junction V is shortened by 4 bases and J by 6 bases, with 12 bases in between. The instrument given in TCRdb is Illumina HiSeq 1500. Clones were called with MiXCR by TCRdb after fastp trimmed the public reads at Q25, and only in-frame beta chains were retained. A single entry per CDR3 protein holds the most common genes and DNA from its merged rows. The sample has 90,000 to 120,000 distinct CDR3 sequences on record, less than 55% of them singletons. Roughly 74% of the sample goes to the ten largest clones.

The treatment or condition label, as the study defines it: in vitro stimulation with specific CMV peptide epitopes to enrich CMV-specific T cells. The sample is drawn from a study of T cell repertoires in cytomegalovirus infection (dated by TCRdb to the late 2010s). With respect to the entire study: The peptide stimulations were aimed at well-studied HLA-B-restricted epitopes as well as recently identified HLA-C-restricted CMV epitopes, whose presentation resists viral immunomodulation. Donor HLA type was relevant to the analysis, because carriage of CMV infection together with the matching HLA type was indicated by public TCR beta signatures. The paper as a whole reports these results and caveats: The ex vivo response was dominated by HLA-C-restricted CMV-specific TCR beta clonotypes, which also provided the single most frequent clonotype in two of eight donors. In both this cohort and an independent cohort of some 380 donors, the cumulative frequency of public TCR beta family members distinguished carriers of CMV infection plus the relevant HLA type.

The sequence came from a human donor in good health (CMV status not recorded). Some clones in this sample may be carry-over from other donors' samples. This specimen was CD8+ T cells from cultured PBMCs, taken from culture after CMV antigen stimulation. Recombination joined TRBV6-1 with TRBJ2-2; the D gene cannot be resolved beyond TRBD1 or TRBD2, each matching 5 bases. The DNA sequence is given as TGTGCCAGCAGTGGAGTCGAGGGGCCCGGGGAGCTGTTTTTT. Its product reads: CASSGVEGPGELFF.